These 14 T cell receptor beta chains share one sample of origin, sequenced in a study of OX40 agonist ivuxolimab in advanced cancers. Libraries came from the immunoSEQ multiplex PCR assay. The source is immuneACCESS, and TCRdb retained only in-frame sequences with V and J called. Part of the clones is not carried over; for the studies checked, unresolved V genes explain less than half of this, and the remainder is unexplained. Across this sample there are just over 60,000 clones, with approximately 90% seen only once. Approximately 16% of the sample comes from the top ten. The sequenced sample was CD4+ or CD8+ T cells sorted from blood, obtained in a trial of the OX40 agonist ivuxolimab. All receptors derive from an adult with an advanced solid tumor such as melanoma, head and neck, liver or kidney cancer.

The gene calls are TRBV5-4 and TRBJ2-3, with a tentative D call TRBD1 (6 bases). CDR1 and CDR2 (germline): SGHNT, YYREEE (reference sequence). V was pared by 4 bases and J by 2 bases, with 17 bases between. The length of the CDR3 is 16 residues. CDR3 DNA: TGTGCCAGCAGCCCAAGGGACAAAGCGCCCACAGATACGCAGTATTTT. This sequence encodes CASSPRDKAPTDTQYF.

The chain has TRBV2 and TRBJ1-1; D is uncertain. CDR1 is SNHLY, CDR2 FYNNEI, per germline. V lost 7 bases to trimming and J lost 1 base, with 10 bases between them. The CDR3 has 13 residues. CDR3 coding DNA: TGTGCCAGCACCCGGGGTGGGAACACTGAAGCTTTCTTT. This sequence encodes CASTRGGNTEAFF.

Concerning this clone itself: Sequence at one end of the junction differs from germline and may be a read error. The chain combines TRBV7-7 with TRBJ2-1; a weak D match, TRBD2 (6 bases). The CDR3 runs 15 residues. Per the germline V gene, CDR1 is SSHAT and CDR2 is FNYEAQ (reference sequence). CDR3 region: CASSLGEASGDEQFF. Here the CDR3 DNA reads TGTGCTAGCAGCTTAGGGGAGGCGTCCGGTGATGAGCAGTTCTTC. The full variable domain, rest sourced from reference TRBV7-7 and TRBJ2-1, is GAGVSQSPRYKVTKRGQDVTLRCDPISSHATLYWYQQALGQGPEFLTYFNYEAQPDKSGLPSDRFSAERPEGSISTLTIQRTEQRDSAMYRCASSLGEASGDEQFFGPGTRLTVL.

V and J are TRBV30 and TRBJ2-3; no clear D. The CDR3 consists of 12 residues. The V end lost 4 bases, the J end lost 2 bases, and 7 bases lay between the germline ends. Per germline, CDR1 GTSNPN and CDR2 SVGIG (reference sequence). CDR3 bases: TGTGCCTGGACAGAGCTCACAGATACGCAGTATTTT. Its protein is CAWTELTDTQYF.

The J gene is TRBJ2-3, the V gene TRBV5-8; D might be TRBD1 (6 bases). Trimming cost V 4 bases and J 2 bases, with 17 bases left between them. The CDR3 is made up of 16 amino acids. Per germline, CDR1 SGHTS and CDR2 YDEGEE. CDR3 DNA: TGTGCCAGCAGCCTTGGTATGGGACAAGTCACAGATACGCAGTATTTT. The encoded protein is CASSLGMGQVTDTQYF.

J is TRBJ2-7 and V is TRBV7-9; no reliable D call. The CDR3 is 15 amino acids. V was pared by 3 bases and J by 3 bases, with 15 bases between. Per the germline V gene, CDR1 is SEHNR and CDR2 is FQNEAQ (reference sequence). CDR3 bases: TGTGCCAGCAGCTTGTACAAGGGCTTGGTCTACGAGCAGTACTTC. Encoded protein: CASSLYKGLVYEQYF. The complete variable domain, with remaining parts taken from reference TRBV7-9 and TRBJ2-7, reads DTGVSQNPRHKITKRGQNVTFRCDPISEHNRLYWYRQTLGQGPEFLTYFQNEAQLEKSRLLSDRFSAERPKGSFSTLEIQRTEQGDSAMYLCASSLYKGLVYEQYFGPGTRLTVT.

The chain has TRBV2 and TRBJ1-4; 9 nucleotides line up with TRBD1. Trimming removed 6 bases from V and 2 bases from J; junction bases left unmatched: 4. Germline CDR1 reads SNHLY; CDR2 reads FYNNEI. The CDR3 extends over 15 amino acids. The CDR3 coding sequence is TGTGCCAGCAGGGGGACAGGGTCCACTAATGAAAAACTGTTTTTT. Its translation: CASRGTGSTNEKLFF.

V usage is TRBV19 and J usage is TRBJ2-5; TRBD2 matches at 8 bases. The J call is in doubt because the DNA end fits TRBJ2-7 better. The CDR3 has 17 amino acids. CDR1 and CDR2 from the germline V gene are LNHDA and SQIVND (reference sequence). The DNA for the CDR3 is TGTGCCAGTAGTATCGCGGGGGGACGGAGAACTAGCCACGAGCAGTACTTC. Translating it yields CASSIAGGRRTSHEQYF.

V and J are TRBV9 and TRBJ2-3; 7 nucleotides line up with TRBD1. The CDR3 sequence is 14 residues long. V lost 4 bases, J lost 6 bases, and 8 bases stayed unmatched. Germline V lookup: CDR1 SGDLS, CDR2 YYNGEE. CDR3 sequence: CASSPRGRGDTQYF. For the CDR3, the DNA is TGTGCCAGCAGCCCACGAGGCAGGGGGGATACGCAGTATTTT.

This chain links TRBV14 with TRBJ1-4; D gene ambiguous. V was shortened by 1 base and J by 10 bases, with 16 bases between the two germline ends. This CDR3 spans 15 amino acids. CDR1 is SGHDN, CDR2 FVKESK, per germline. The CDR3 bases are TGTGCCAGCAGCCAAGTGACTCAGGCCCGAGGAAAACTGTTTTTT. Translating it yields CASSQVTQARGKLFF.

The chain joins TRBV7-6 to TRBJ2-1; 9 bases align to TRBD2. The CDR3 has 15 amino acids. The germline V gene has CDR1 SGHVS and CDR2 FNYEAQ. V shed 3 bases and J 0 bases; nucleotides not matched to a gene: 0. The CDR3 sequence is CASSFSGSSYNEQFF. CDR3 coding DNA: TGTGCCAGCAGCTTTAGCGGGAGCTCCTACAATGAGCAGTTCTTC. Together with reference TRBV7-6 and TRBJ2-1, the CDR3 gives the full variable domain: GAGVSQSPRYKVTKRGQDVALRCDPISGHVSLYWYRQALGQGPEFLTYFNYEAQQDKSGLPNDRFSAERPEGSISTLTIQRTEQRDSAMYRCASSFSGSSYNEQFFGPGTRLTVL.

The V gene is TRBV25-1, the J gene TRBJ2-1; 15 bases fit TRBD2. The CDR3 consists of 18 residues. The trim removed 5 bases at V and 4 bases at J, leaving 9 bases unmatched. Germline assignment: CDR1 MGHDK and CDR2 SYGVNS. The CDR3 region is CASSPRTSGRAGYNEQFF. The CDR3, as DNA: TGTGCCAGCAGTCCCCGGACTAGCGGGAGGGCCGGGTACAATGAGCAGTTCTTC. Full variable domain (missing parts from reference TRBV25-1 and TRBJ2-1): EADIYQTPRYLVIGTGKKITLECSQTMGHDKMYWYQQDPGMELHLIHYSYGVNSTEKGDLSSESTVSRIRTEHFPLTLESARPSHTSQYLCASSPRTSGRAGYNEQFFGPGTRLTVL.

In this sample, this clone turned up many times. The chain links TRBV19 to TRBJ1-2; D call uncertain. In germline, CDR1 is LNHDA, CDR2 SQIVND (reference sequence). V was trimmed by 4 bases and J by 2 bases, leaving 20 bases between them. This CDR3 comprises 17 residues. The CDR3 is CASSSTESRQRNYGYTF. The CDR3 coding sequence is TGTGCCAGTAGTAGCACCGAGTCGAGACAAAGAAACTATGGCTACACCTTC.

The chain combines TRBV15 with TRBJ2-5, with a possible D match to TRBD2 (5 bases). The CDR3 totals 15 residues. V lost 0 bases to trimming and J lost 3 bases, with 11 bases between them. Germline assignment: CDR1 LNHNV and CDR2 YYDKDF (reference sequence). CDR3 nucleotides: TGTGCCACCAGCAGAGAGGTCGGTAGCGAAGAGACCCAGTACTTC. This codes for CATSREVGSEETQYF.